This section outlines one TCR beta chain sequence together with its context. CDR1 SGDLS and CDR2 YYNGEE come from the germline V gene. The length of the CDR3 is 17 residues. The trim removed 3 bases at V and 5 bases at J, leaving 12 bases unmatched. These data are taken from a study of memory CD8 T cells in hepatitis C reinfection. Repertoires were generated with immunoSEQ multiplex PCR, while TCRdb's copy carries only in-frame clones and drops some. The sample lists about 50,000 clones; roughly nine tenths were seen once. Time point indicated: late/post reinfection, 12 to 24 weeks after detection. No in vitro expansion preceded TCR sequencing of the sorted cells.

Material: naive CD8+ T cells sorted from blood. The TCR was taken from a man between 18 and 35 years old with hepatitis C virus infection. This chain links TRBV9 with TRBJ2-1; 9 bases line up with TRBD1. CDR3 in DNA: TGTGCCAGCAGCGACCCACAGGGGGCTAACGTAAACAATGAGCAGTTCTTC. Its protein product is CASSDPQGANVNNEQFF.